This TCR beta chain came from a study of blood T cell repertoires in COVID-19. Study in general: Acute-phase and convalescent COVID-19 samples originated in the United States, Italy and Spain. From T cells, B-cell-depleted T cells, or PBMCs came the material, which was cDNA or gDNA.

Trimming shortened V by 6 bases and J by 1 base, and 8 bases separated the two germline ends. The CDR3 is 13 amino acids. CDR1 is LGHNT and CDR2 is FRNRAP in the germline V gene. Under the authors' procedure: Estimated nucleated cell counts came from reference gene primer amplification. TCRdb's table, derived via immunoSEQ multiplex PCR, lists solely in-frame clones and lacks some. The DNA was the basis for D and trimming; V, J and clone size are from that table. Found here are roughly 68,000 clones, roughly 84% of them singletons; the top ten hold 6.5% to 8%. The sequenced sample consisted of peripheral blood. The receptor's source is a man between 50 and 59 years old with active COVID-19. The J gene is TRBJ2-3, the V gene TRBV12-5, with no clear D. The DNA for the CDR3 is TGTGCTAGTGGCCTGGCCGGCACAGATACGCAGTATTTT. It encodes CASGLAGTDTQYF.